The TCR beta chain under discussion was sequenced for a study of OX40 agonist ivuxolimab in advanced cancers. Regarding the research as a whole: Ivuxolimab was an agonistic, fully human IgG2 monoclonal antibody directed against OX40 (CD134), a costimulatory receptor. Intravenous ivuxolimab was administered to patients every 2 weeks at six dose levels: 0.01, 0.1, 0.3, 1.5, 3 and 10 mg/kg. Of the approximately 53 patients in dose escalation, about 20 had hepatocellular carcinoma, about 15 had melanoma, 9 had renal cell carcinoma and 9 had head and neck cancer. The dose-escalation cohort was 82.7% male with a mean age of roughly 62 years, ranging from roughly 23 to 80. Patients were allowed to have had prior anti-PD-1, anti-PD-L1 or anti-CTLA-4 therapy, and 40% of the dose-escalation patients had been treated with checkpoint inhibitors. Partial responses occurred in three dose-escalation patients: two with cutaneous melanoma and one with hepatocellular carcinoma. Peripheral TCRbeta sequencing was intended to test whether TCR sequence diversity was altered and clonal T-cell expansion was caused by ivuxolimab. The paper reports the monotherapy dose-escalation portion (N of about 50 patients) of the phase I ivuxolimab trial. Here is what the overall study found, with its caveats: In the 0.1-3.0 mg/kg groups, partial responders were among the patients with the lowest normalized peripheral clonal expansion, particularly in CD8+ T cells. The antigen specificity of the peripheral T cells that underwent clonal expansion was not determined. At doses of 0.1 to 3.0 mg/kg, clonal expansion of both CD4+ and CD8+ blood T cells was observed from baseline to week 6. Low levels of normalized T-cell clonal expansion were also seen in some nonresponding patients. After ivuxolimab, CD8+ T cells had more expanded clones than CD4+ T cells on average.

This clone has just one count. Its antigen remains unidentified. One base away there is no much larger clone; base qualities are not given. Genomic DNA was extracted from sorted cells for sequencing of the TCRbeta CDR3 region. TCRbeta CDR3 regions were sequenced using the immunoSEQ Assay. In TCRdb, the immuneACCESS table is reduced to in-frame sequences with V and J assigned. These tables do not hold every clone; where another copy was compared, an unresolved V gene accounts for under half, and the others remain unexplained. Within this sample are 35,000 to 45,000 clones, with 91% of them counted one time only. The ten most abundant clones make up about 30% of the sample. Relative to germline, V is missing 8 bases and J is missing 0 bases, with 10 bases of the junction outside any gene match. For CDR1 and CDR2, the germline V gene (reference sequence) lists SGHNT and YYREEE. From cysteine to phenylalanine, the CDR3 is 15 amino acids long. Of all the DNA, just the CDR3 is kept, 45 bases in frame from base 1.

The trial excluded patients who had a history of autoimmune disease or who were on systemic immunosuppression. Peripheral blood for TCR sequencing was drawn from every dose cohort at baseline, at cycle 4 day 1 and at cycle 7 day 1. The samples were taken from a phase I, first-in-human, multicenter, open-label dose-escalation trial of ivuxolimab. Adults with locally advanced or metastatic head and neck squamous cell, hepatocellular, melanoma or renal cell carcinoma were enrolled in the trial. Before TCR sequencing, CD4+ T cells and CD8+ T cells were sorted from peripheral blood as separate populations.

Sequencing was performed on CD4+ or CD8+ T cells sorted from blood, taken in a trial of the OX40 agonist ivuxolimab. The chain is made from TRBV5-4 and TRBJ2-5; 7 junctional bases match TRBD1. This receptor was identified in an adult with an advanced solid tumor such as melanoma, head and neck, liver or kidney cancer. The DNA sequence is given as TGTGCCAGTGGGACAGATCCTATGTACCAAGAGACCCAGTACTTC. This encodes CASGTDPMYQETQYF.